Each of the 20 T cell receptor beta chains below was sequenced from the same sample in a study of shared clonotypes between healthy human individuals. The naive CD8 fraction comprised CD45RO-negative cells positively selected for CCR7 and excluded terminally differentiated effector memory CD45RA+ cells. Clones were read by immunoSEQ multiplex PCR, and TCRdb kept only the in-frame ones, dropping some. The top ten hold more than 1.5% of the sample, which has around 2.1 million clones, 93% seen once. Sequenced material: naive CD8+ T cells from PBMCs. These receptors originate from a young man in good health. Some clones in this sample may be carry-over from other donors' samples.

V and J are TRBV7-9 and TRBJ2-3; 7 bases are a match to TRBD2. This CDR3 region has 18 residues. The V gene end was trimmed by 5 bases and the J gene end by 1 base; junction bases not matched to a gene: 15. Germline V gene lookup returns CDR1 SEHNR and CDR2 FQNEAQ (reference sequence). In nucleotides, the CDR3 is TGTGCCAGCAGCAGAATATTCGTGGGTAGCGGGCGCACAGATACGCAGTATTTT. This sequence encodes CASSRIFVGSGRTDTQYF.

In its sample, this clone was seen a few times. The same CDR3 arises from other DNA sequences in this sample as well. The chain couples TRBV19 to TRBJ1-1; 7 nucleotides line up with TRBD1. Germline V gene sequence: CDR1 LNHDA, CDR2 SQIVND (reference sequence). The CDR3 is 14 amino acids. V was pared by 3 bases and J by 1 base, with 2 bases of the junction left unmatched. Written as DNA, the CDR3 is TGTGCCAGTAGTATCCAGGGGGGGAACACTGAAGCTTTCTTT. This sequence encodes CASSIQGGNTEAFF. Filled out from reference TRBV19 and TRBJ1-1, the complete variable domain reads DGGITQSPKYLFRKEGQNVTLSCEQNLNHDAMYWYRQDPGQGLRLIYYSQIVNDFQKGDIAEGYSVSREKKESFPLTVTSAQKNPTAFYLCASSIQGGNTEAFFGQGTRLTVV.

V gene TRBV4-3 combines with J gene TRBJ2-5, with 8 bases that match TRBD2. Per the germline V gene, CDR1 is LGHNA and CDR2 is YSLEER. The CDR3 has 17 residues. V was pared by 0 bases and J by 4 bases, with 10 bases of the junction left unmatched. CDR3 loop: CASSQEGLAGRGETQYF. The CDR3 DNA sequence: TGCGCCAGCAGCCAAGAGGGGCTAGCGGGCCGGGGAGAGACCCAGTACTTC.

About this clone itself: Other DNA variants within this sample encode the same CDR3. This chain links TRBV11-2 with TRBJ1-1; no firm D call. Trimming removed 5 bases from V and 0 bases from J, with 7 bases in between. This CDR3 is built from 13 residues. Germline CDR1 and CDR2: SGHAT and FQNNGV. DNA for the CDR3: TGTGCCAGCAGCCTCAGCCTGAACACTGAAGCTTTCTTT. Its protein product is CASSLSLNTEAFF. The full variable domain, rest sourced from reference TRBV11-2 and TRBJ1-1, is EAGVAQSPRYKIIEKRQSVAFWCNPISGHATLYWYQQILGQGPKLLIQFQNNGVVDDSQLPKDRFSAERLKGVDSTLKIQPAKLEDSAVYLCASSLSLNTEAFFGQGTRLTVV.

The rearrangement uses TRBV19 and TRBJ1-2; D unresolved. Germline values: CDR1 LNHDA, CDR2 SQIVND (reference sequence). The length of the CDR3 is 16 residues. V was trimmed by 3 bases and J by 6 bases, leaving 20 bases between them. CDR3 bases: TGTGCCAGTAGTATCCTAGGACTTTATCCGGCGGATGGCTACACCTTC. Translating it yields CASSILGLYPADGYTF.

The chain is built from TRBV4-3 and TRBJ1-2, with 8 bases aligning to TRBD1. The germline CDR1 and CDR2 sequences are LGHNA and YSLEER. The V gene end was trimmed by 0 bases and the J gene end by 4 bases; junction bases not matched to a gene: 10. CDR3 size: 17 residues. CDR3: CASSQDTRIDRGYGYTF. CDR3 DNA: TGCGCCAGCAGCCAAGATACGAGGATCGACAGGGGCTATGGCTACACCTTC.

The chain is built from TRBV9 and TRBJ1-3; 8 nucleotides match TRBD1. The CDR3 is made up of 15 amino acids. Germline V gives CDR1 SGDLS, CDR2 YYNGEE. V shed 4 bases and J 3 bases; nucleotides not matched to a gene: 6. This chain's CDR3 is CASSMTGEGGNTIYF. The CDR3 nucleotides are TGTGCCAGCAGCATGACAGGGGAAGGTGGAAACACCATATATTTT.

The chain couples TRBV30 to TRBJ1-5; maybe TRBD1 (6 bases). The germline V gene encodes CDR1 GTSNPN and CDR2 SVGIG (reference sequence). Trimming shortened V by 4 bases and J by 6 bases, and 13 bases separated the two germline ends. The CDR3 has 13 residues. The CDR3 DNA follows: TGTGCCTGGAATTGGGGGCTCGGTCAGCCCCAGCATTTT. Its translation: CAWNWGLGQPQHF.

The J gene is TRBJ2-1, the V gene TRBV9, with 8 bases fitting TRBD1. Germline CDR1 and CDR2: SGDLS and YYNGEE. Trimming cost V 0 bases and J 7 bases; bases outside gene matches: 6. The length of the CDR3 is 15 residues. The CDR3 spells CASSVDGTGMNEQFF. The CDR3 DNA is TGTGCCAGCAGCGTAGATGGGACAGGTATGAATGAGCAGTTCTTC.

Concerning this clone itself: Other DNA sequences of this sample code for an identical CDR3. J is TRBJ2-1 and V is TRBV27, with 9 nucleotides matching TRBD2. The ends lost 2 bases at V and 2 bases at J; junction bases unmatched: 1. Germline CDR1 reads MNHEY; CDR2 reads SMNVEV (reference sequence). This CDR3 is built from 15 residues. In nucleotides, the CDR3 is TGTGCCAGCAGTTTAGCTAGCGGGACCTACAATGAGCAGTTCTTC. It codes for CASSLASGTYNEQFF.

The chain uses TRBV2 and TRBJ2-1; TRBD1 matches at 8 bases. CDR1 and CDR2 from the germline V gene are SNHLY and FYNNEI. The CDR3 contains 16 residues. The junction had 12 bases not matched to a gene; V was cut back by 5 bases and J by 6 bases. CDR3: CASSPNRRGRINEQFF. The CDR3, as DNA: TGTGCCAGCAGTCCCAACCGCAGGGGGCGCATCAATGAGCAGTTCTTC.

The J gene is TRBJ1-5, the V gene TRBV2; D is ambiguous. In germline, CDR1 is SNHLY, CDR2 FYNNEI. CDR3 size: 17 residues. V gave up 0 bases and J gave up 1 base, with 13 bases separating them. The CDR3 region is CASSEAGLTGSNQPQHF. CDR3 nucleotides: TGTGCCAGCAGTGAAGCGGGCCTGACCGGGAGCAATCAGCCCCAGCATTTT.

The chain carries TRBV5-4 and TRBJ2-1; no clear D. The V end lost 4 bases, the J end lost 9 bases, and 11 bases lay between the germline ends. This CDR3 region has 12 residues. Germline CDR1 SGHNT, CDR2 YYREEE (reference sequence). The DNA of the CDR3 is TGTGCCAGCAGCCTTAGTACTTCTGAGCAGTTCTTC. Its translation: CASSLSTSEQFF.

CDR3 DNA: TGTGCCAGCAGCCAAGAGAGGAGAAAGCAGTTCTTC. It translates to CASSQERRKQFF. The chain has TRBV4-2 and TRBJ2-1; no definite D call. Germline CDR1 LGHNA, CDR2 YNFKEQ. The CDR3 spans 12 residues. V lost 0 bases and J lost 11, with 8 bases in between.

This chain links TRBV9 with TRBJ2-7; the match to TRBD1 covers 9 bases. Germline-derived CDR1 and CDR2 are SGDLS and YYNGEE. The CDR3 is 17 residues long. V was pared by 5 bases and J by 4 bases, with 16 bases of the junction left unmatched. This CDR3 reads CASSRDRATGSTYEQYF. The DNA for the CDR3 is TGTGCCAGCAGTCGGGACAGGGCTACCGGGAGTACGTACGAGCAGTACTTC.

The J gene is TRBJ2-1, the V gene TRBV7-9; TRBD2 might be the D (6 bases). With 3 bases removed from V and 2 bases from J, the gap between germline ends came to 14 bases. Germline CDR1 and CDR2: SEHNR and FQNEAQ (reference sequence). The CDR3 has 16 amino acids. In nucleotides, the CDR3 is TGTGCCAGCAGCTTGCCTCCGGGAGTCACCTACAATGAGCAGTTCTTC. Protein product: CASSLPPGVTYNEQFF.

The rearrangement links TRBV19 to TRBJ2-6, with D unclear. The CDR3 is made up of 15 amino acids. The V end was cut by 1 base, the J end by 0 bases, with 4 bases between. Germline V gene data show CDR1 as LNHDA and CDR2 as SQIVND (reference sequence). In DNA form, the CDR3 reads TGTGCCAGTAGTATAGTCATCTCTGGGGCCAACGTCCTGACTTTC. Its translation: CASSIVISGANVLTF.

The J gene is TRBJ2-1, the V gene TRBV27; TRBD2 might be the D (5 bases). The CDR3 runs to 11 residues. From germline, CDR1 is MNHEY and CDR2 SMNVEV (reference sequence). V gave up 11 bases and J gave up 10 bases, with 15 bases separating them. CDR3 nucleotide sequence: TGTGCCGCATCCATGGGAGAGGAGCAGTTCTTC. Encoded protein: CAASMGEEQFF.

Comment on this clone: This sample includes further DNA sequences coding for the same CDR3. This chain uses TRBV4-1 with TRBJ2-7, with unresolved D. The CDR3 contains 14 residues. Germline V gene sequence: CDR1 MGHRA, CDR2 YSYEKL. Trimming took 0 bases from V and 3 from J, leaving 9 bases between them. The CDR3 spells CASSQDPSGYEQYF. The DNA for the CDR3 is TGCGCCAGCAGCCAAGATCCCTCCGGCTACGAGCAGTACTTC.

The CDR3 region is CASSLTRTTIRDEQFF. In DNA form, the CDR3 reads TGTGCCAGCAGCTTAACCCGGACAACCATCCGGGATGAGCAGTTCTTC. This rearrangement joins TRBV11-2 to TRBJ2-1, with D tentatively TRBD1 (5 bases). CDR1 SGHAT and CDR2 FQNNGV come from the germline V gene. The CDR3 has 16 amino acids. V gave up 2 bases and J gave up 8 bases, with 19 bases separating them.